This T cell receptor beta chain was retrieved from a study of blood T cells in healthy people across ages. Study-level findings and limits: Among long-lived donors, naive CD4+ cells were more numerous and diversity higher than in aged donors.

The second PCR ran about 6 to 12 cycles with a sample-barcoded 5' primer and J-beta primers. A template-switch adaptor that had 12 random nucleotides put a tag on each cDNA molecule. There were at least 3 million CDR3-containing paired-end reads obtained from each sample. MiXCR, run by TCRdb on the 5' RACE reads, gives a single entry per CDR3 protein. The repertoire consists of over 1,200,000 distinct CDR3 sequences, with approximately 63% occurring once and the leading ten covering about 6.3%. Donors gave around 10 milliliters of peripheral blood apiece. The CDR3 loop spans 13 amino acids. The V segment lost 6 bases and the J segment 0 bases; nucleotides outside the gene matches: 3. The germline CDR1 and CDR2 sequences are SQVTM and ANQGSEA. Of note for this clonotype: Its antigen is unidentified.

Sequencing was done on a sample of blood. The chain joins TRBV29-1 to TRBJ1-1; 8 nucleotides match TRBD1. The receptor was isolated from a man between 18 and 35 years old in good health. CDR3 loop: CSVYRGVNTEAFF. The CDR3 DNA reads as TGCAGCGTATACAGGGGGGTGAACACTGAAGCTTTCTTT.